These 25 T cell receptor beta chains were all obtained from the same sample, sequenced in a study of human T cells and chemical hapten exposure. Each CDR3 protein gets one entry after TCRdb re-called the RACE reads with MiXCR. Of approximately 50,000 distinct CDR3 sequences in the sample, 8.5% to 10% were seen once. As for time point: pre-sensitization, week 0. The sample's treatment: therapeutic diphenylcyclopropenone sensitization with weekly scalp DPC. Whole blood that had not been fractionated was the source of extracted total RNA. The sequencing used whole blood, collected in connection with sensitization to the hapten diphenylcyclopropenone (DPC). The receptors derive from a woman aged 25 to 39 with alopecia areata. Some clones in this sample may be carry-over from other donors' samples.

This clonotype was observed many times. In DNA, the CDR3 is TGCAGTGCTAGCCGGCAGAATAGCAATCAGCCCCAGCATTTT. As protein: CSASRQNSNQPQHF. The chain is built from TRBV20-1 and TRBJ1-5; D is unclear. V lost 3 bases to trimming and J lost 0 bases, with 9 bases between them. Germline-derived CDR1 and CDR2 are DFQATT and SNEGSKA (reference sequence). The CDR3 is 14 residues long.

The chain carries TRBV7-2 and TRBJ2-3, with 11 nucleotides matching TRBD2. The CDR3 runs 16 residues. The trim removed 4 bases at V and 2 bases at J, leaving 5 bases unmatched. Germline V CDR1 and CDR2: SGHTA, FQGNSA. The chain's CDR3 is CASSSRLAGITDTQYF. The CDR3 coding sequence is TGTGCCAGCAGCTCGAGACTAGCGGGGATCACAGATACGCAGTATTTT.

At least ten counts were recorded for this clonotype. V is TRBV12-3 or TRBV12-4 and J is TRBJ1-1; D perhaps matches TRBD1 (6 bases). There are 14 residues in the CDR3. V shed 7 bases and J shed 1 base, with 13 bases lying between them. CDR3 DNA sequence: TGTGCCAGCACTAGGGAGGGGGGGAACACTGAAGCTTTCTTT. This codes for CASTREGGNTEAFF.

This clonotype was picked up a small number of times. The genes are TRBV7-2 and TRBJ2-3; weak D call: TRBD2 (5 bases). The V gene's germline CDR1 is SGHTA and CDR2 FQGNSA. The V end was cut by 3 bases, the J end by 0 bases, with 19 bases between. This CDR3 has 18 amino acids. CDR3 coding DNA: TGTGCCAGCAGCTTGGTTTCCGAGGGCGGAACTAGCACAGATACGCAGTATTTT. It specifies CASSLVSEGGTSTDTQYF. The full variable domain, its missing parts supplied by reference TRBV7-2 and TRBJ2-3, is GAGVSQSPSNKVTEKGKDVELRCDPISGHTALYWYRQSLGQGLEFLIYFQGNSAPDKSGLPSDRFSAERTGGSVSTLTIQRTQQEDSAVYLCASSLVSEGGTSTDTQYFGPGTRLTVL.

This chain joins TRBV20-1 and TRBJ1-4; D is perhaps TRBD1 (6 bases). Germline V gene data show CDR1 as DFQATT and CDR2 as SNEGSKA (reference sequence). CDR3 length equals 13 residues. Trimming took 4 bases from V and 0 from J, leaving 6 bases between them. The CDR3 sequence: CSATGATNEKLFF. DNA of the CDR3: TGCAGTGCTACAGGGGCAACTAATGAAAAACTGTTTTTT.

The rearrangement links TRBV20-1 to TRBJ1-6; TRBD1 might be the D (5 bases). V was shortened by 3 bases and J by 6 bases, with 12 bases between the two germline ends. This CDR3 is built from 14 residues. Germline lookup yields CDR1 DFQATT and CDR2 SNEGSKA (reference sequence). The CDR3 nucleotides read TGCAGTGCTAGGGGGACGGCTCCTAATTCACCCCTCCACTTT. Amino acid sequence: CSARGTAPNSPLHF.

The V call is TRBV6-2 or TRBV6-3, the J call TRBJ2-2; a weak D match, TRBD1 (6 bases). Germline CDR1 reads MNHEY; CDR2 reads SVGEGT. V was shortened by 7 bases and J by 2 bases, with 17 bases between the two germline ends. This CDR3 has 16 amino acids. In DNA, the CDR3 is TGTGCCAGCACACCCCTCGGGACACCTAACACCGGGGAGCTGTTTTTT. It codes for CASTPLGTPNTGELFF.

The chain is built from TRBV20-1 and TRBJ1-1, with a weak D call TRBD1 (6 bases). Germline CDR1 and CDR2: DFQATT and SNEGSKA (reference sequence). This CDR3 region has 12 residues. With 3 bases removed from V and 4 bases from J, the gap between germline ends came to 9 bases. The CDR3 DNA reads as TGCAGTGCTAGCCCCAGGGGCACTGAAGCTTTCTTT. Translating gives CSASPRGTEAFF.

This clonotype came up a few times. This rearrangement joins TRBV19 to TRBJ1-6, with TRBD1 as a possible D gene (5 bases). Per germline, CDR1 LNHDA and CDR2 SQIVND (reference sequence). V was cut by 5 bases and J by 10 bases, with 18 bases left in between. The length of the CDR3 is 15 residues. CDR3 residues: CASSHDRDGSSPLHF. CDR3 nucleotide sequence: TGTGCCAGTAGTCATGATAGGGACGGATCATCACCCCTCCACTTT.

This clonotype was seen ten or more times. The chain joins TRBV18 to TRBJ1-1; D possibly corresponds to TRBD1 (6 bases). The CDR3 consists of 15 residues. The V and J ends lost 1 base and 4 bases respectively, with 13 bases between them. Germline V CDR1 and CDR2: KGHSH, LQKENI. The CDR3 is CASSPRAGEVTEAFF. CDR3 DNA sequence: TGTGCCAGCTCACCACGAGCAGGGGAGGTCACTGAAGCTTTCTTT.

This clonotype was detected only a few times. The J gene is TRBJ1-2, the V gene TRBV2; tentative D call: TRBD1 (6 bases). This CDR3 comprises 14 residues. The V and J ends lost 7 bases and 2 bases respectively, with 14 bases between them. Germline CDR1 is SNHLY and CDR2 is FYNNEI. In nucleotides, the CDR3 is TGTGCCAGCAAGCGGGAGGGGGTCAACTATGGCTACACCTTC. Translating it yields CASKREGVNYGYTF.

This clonotype was counted ten times or more. This sequence joins TRBV27 and TRBJ1-5; TRBD1 might be the D (6 bases). The CDR3 extends over 13 amino acids. CDR1 is MNHEY, CDR2 SMNVEV, per germline (reference sequence). V dropped 5 bases and J dropped 7 bases, with 12 bases sitting between them. For the CDR3, the DNA is TGTGCCAGCAGTGATACAGGGTTGCAGCCCCAGCATTTT. Protein sequence: CASSDTGLQPQHF.

This clonotype has a single count. Just one base apart from a much larger clone, this may be a read error. V gene TRBV24-1 combines with J gene TRBJ2-2; unclear D gene. Per the germline V gene, CDR1 is KGHDR and CDR2 is SFDVKD. Trimming left V 11 bases short and J 9 bases short, with 15 bases between. The CDR3 has 12 amino acids. CDR3: CAIARLTWELFF. CDR3 sequence (DNA): TGTGCCATCGCTCGCCTGACCTGGGAGCTGTTTTTT.

The chain joins TRBV6-5 to TRBJ2-3, with D maybe TRBD2 (7 bases). The CDR3 is 18 amino acids. V was shortened by 0 bases and J by 0 bases, with 16 bases between the two germline ends. Germline lookup yields CDR1 MNHEY and CDR2 SVGAGI. CDR3 residues: CASSYSIGGGASTDTQYF. The CDR3 DNA reads TGTGCCAGCAGTTACTCGATTGGTGGGGGGGCTAGCACAGATACGCAGTATTTT.

Only a few counts were recorded for this clonotype. The chain recombines TRBV2 with TRBJ2-7; 9 nucleotides line up with TRBD1. V lost 8 bases, J lost 3 bases, and 5 bases stayed unmatched. Germline-derived CDR1 and CDR2 are SNHLY and FYNNEI. The CDR3 loop spans 13 amino acids. CDR3 coding DNA: TGTGCCAGCTCCCGGGACAGGGTCTACGAGCAGTACTTC. Its protein product is CASSRDRVYEQYF.

This clonotype occurred many times. CDR3 sequence (DNA): TGTGCCAGCAGCTTCATTGGGCAGGGCAATCAGCCCCAGCATTTT. This translates into CASSFIGQGNQPQHF. The rearrangement uses TRBV7-2 and TRBJ1-5; D call uncertain. The length of the CDR3 is 15 residues. V was clipped by 3 bases and J by 2 bases, with 11 bases between them. Per germline, CDR1 SGHTA and CDR2 FQGNSA.

The CDR3 DNA reads as TGTGCCAGCAGCTTAGAGGGTTTGTACACAGATACGCAGTATTTT. It translates to CASSLEGLYTDTQYF. This chain joins TRBV7-8 and TRBJ2-3; D gene uncertain. The CDR3 loop spans 15 amino acids. CDR1 is SGHVS and CDR2 is FQNEAQ in the germline V gene. Trimming removed 1 base at V and 2 bases at J, with 10 bases between.

In this sample, this clonotype turned up many times. The rearrangement uses TRBV6-6 and TRBJ1-2; weak D call: TRBD1 (6 bases). Germline CDR1 MNHNY, CDR2 SVGAGI (reference sequence). The CDR3 covers 15 residues. Trimming took off 6 bases at V and 2 bases at J, with 16 bases between the two ends. CDR3 in DNA: TGTGCCAGCAGCTACGGGGCAGGGGCGAACTATGGCTACACCTTC. This gives the protein CASSYGAGANYGYTF.

This clonotype has a handful of counts. The genes are TRBV29-1 and TRBJ2-2, with TRBD1 matching over 10 bases. Germline CDR1 reads SQVTM; CDR2 reads ANQGSEA. The junction had 4 bases not matched to a gene; V was cut back by 6 bases and J by 6 bases. The CDR3 is made up of 13 amino acids. CDR3 loop: CSVIGQGAGELFF. As DNA, the CDR3 is TGCAGCGTGATAGGACAGGGGGCCGGGGAGCTGTTTTTT.

V and J are TRBV24-1 and TRBJ2-7; 7 nucleotides agree with TRBD1. V gave up 4 bases and J gave up 4 bases; unmatched junction bases: 6. The CDR3 has 14 residues. The germline V gene encodes CDR1 KGHDR and CDR2 SFDVKD. CDR3 sequence: CATSESGGAYEQYF. The CDR3 region has the DNA TGTGCCACCAGTGAATCAGGGGGTGCATACGAGCAGTACTTC.

This chain uses TRBV5-6 with TRBJ2-1, with TRBD2 as a possible D gene (5 bases). V lost 0 bases and J 8 bases, leaving 12 bases between the germline ends. The CDR3 consists of 14 residues. Germline V lookup: CDR1 SGHDT, CDR2 YYEEEE. The chain's CDR3 is CASSLGSSWDEQFF. The CDR3 nucleotides read TGTGCCAGCAGCTTGGGGTCTAGCTGGGATGAGCAGTTCTTC. Filled out from reference TRBV5-6 and TRBJ2-1, the complete variable domain reads DAGVTQSPTHLIKTRGQQVTLRCSPKSGHDTVSWYQQALGQGPQFIFQYYEEEERQRGNFPDRFSGHQFPNYSSELNVNALLLGDSALYLCASSLGSSWDEQFFGPGTRLTVL.

V is TRBV28 and J is TRBJ1-5, with D tentatively TRBD1 (5 bases). Germline assignment: CDR1 MDHEN and CDR2 SYDVKM. V was cut by 10 bases and J by 0 bases, with 16 bases left in between. This CDR3 has 15 residues. As DNA, the CDR3 is TGTGCCACCTATACAGGAACCCATAGCAATCAGCCCCAGCATTTT. It is translated as CATYTGTHSNQPQHF.

Comments on this clonotype: Just one base apart from a much larger clone, this may be a read error. The rearrangement uses TRBV6-2 or TRBV6-3 and TRBJ2-3; D is undetermined. There are 15 residues in the CDR3. CDR1 is MNHEY, CDR2 SVGEGT, per germline. CDR3 amino acids: CASSNQKKSTDTRYF. CDR3 DNA: TGTGCCAGCAGCAATCAAAAAAAGAGCACAGATACGCGGTATTTT.

This clonotype appeared a single time. The V call is TRBV5-5, the J call TRBJ2-4; no reliable D call. The CDR3 length is 14 residues. Germline V gives CDR1 SGHKS, CDR2 YYEKEE (reference sequence). Trimming removed 0 bases from V and 5 bases from J, with 9 bases in between. Here the CDR3 reads CASSLGQTQNIQYF. The CDR3 DNA follows: TGTGCCAGCAGCTTGGGGCAGACCCAAAACATTCAGTACTTC. The complete variable domain, with remaining parts taken from reference TRBV5-5 and TRBJ2-4, reads DAGVTQSPTHLIKTRGQQVTLRCSPISGHKSVSWYQQVLGQGPQFIFQYYEKEERGRGNFPDRFSARQFPNYSSELNVNALLLGDSALYLCASSLGQTQNIQYFGAGTRLSVL.

Details on this clonotype: Just one base apart from a much larger clone, this may be a read error. The chain combines TRBV29-1 with TRBJ2-3; D is perhaps TRBD1 (6 bases). V dropped 4 bases and J dropped 1 base, with 21 bases sitting between them. The CDR3 spans 17 residues. Germline CDR1 SQVTM, CDR2 ANQGSEA. CDR3 DNA sequence: TGCAGCGTTGTCAGGGCGGACAGTGATCTTTGCACAGATACGCAGTATTTT. Translating gives CSVVRADSDLCTDTQYF.